The clone carrying this T cell receptor beta chain has a count of ten or more. TCRdb reprocessed the RT-PCR reads via MiXCR and lists one record per CDR3 protein. Seen here are about 680,000 distinct CDR3 sequences, about 14% observed once, and the top ten hold 3.6%. The sequenced sample consisted of memory CD4+ T cells from blood. This clonotype was obtained from a female donor in good health, serving as a healthy control.

In DNA, the CDR3 is TGTGCCAGCAGCCCCGGGGCAGGGGGAGAGAACTATGGCTACACCTTC. Translation gives CASSPGAGGENYGYTF. The chain uses TRBV7-6 and TRBJ1-2; TRBD1 aligns across 7 bases. Germline V lookup: CDR1 SGHVS, CDR2 FNYEAQ. With V trimmed by 5 bases and J by 2 bases, 11 bases remained unmatched. The CDR3 is 16 amino acids.